These 15 T cell receptor beta chains share one sample of origin, sequenced in a study of CD8+CD57+ T cells in acquired aplastic anemia. CDR3 and TCR beta VDJ profiling relied on genomic DNA as the template. TCRdb re-called the reads through MiXCR, storing one row per CDR3 protein. Among about 130,000 distinct CDR3 sequences listed, 40% to 60% were seen once. Sequences were obtained from sorted CD4+, CD8+, or CD8+CD57+ T cells (not recorded which) from PBMCs. The receptors were sampled from a human donor in good health, serving as a control.

This clonotype was observed many times. The chain employs TRBV6-2 or TRBV6-3 and TRBJ1-5; maybe TRBD1 (5 bases). The CDR3 totals 15 residues. Trimming took 6 bases from V and 7 from J, leaving 19 bases between them. Per germline, CDR1 MNHEY and CDR2 SVGEGT. The CDR3: CASRTGGAGGQPQHF. The CDR3 coding sequence is TGTGCCAGCAGAACCGGTGGGGCGGGAGGGCAGCCCCAGCATTTT.

Regarding this clonotype: Possible read error: a much larger clone is one base away. V is TRBV12-3 or TRBV12-4 and J is TRBJ2-5; D tentatively fits TRBD1 or TRBD2 (5 bases each). Trimming pared 2 bases from V and 11 bases from J, leaving 27 bases between. CDR3 length: 17 residues. The DNA of the CDR3 is TGTGCCAGCAGTTTAATGGTGGGGTGGGGGAATTGGAATGAGCAGTACTTC. The encoded protein is CASSLMVGWGNWNEQYF.

The chain joins TRBV19 to TRBJ1-2; 12 bases line up with TRBD1. Germline V CDR1 and CDR2: LNHDA, SQIVND (reference sequence). This CDR3 comprises 15 residues. V gave up 7 bases and J gave up 3 bases; unmatched junction bases: 6. The CDR3 region is CASTAGTGGYYGYTF. In DNA form, the CDR3 reads TGTGCCAGTACCGCCGGGACAGGGGGCTACTATGGCTACACCTTC.

At least ten counts were recorded for this clonotype. V and J are TRBV20-1 and TRBJ2-7; 9 bases fit TRBD1. Germline lookup yields CDR1 DFQATT and CDR2 SNEGSKA (reference sequence). CDR3 length: 15 amino acids. V shed 2 bases and J 5 bases; nucleotides not matched to a gene: 10. CDR3 sequence: CSARKGGTGINEQYF. The CDR3 region has the DNA TGCAGTGCTAGAAAAGGGGGGACAGGGATTAACGAGCAGTACTTC.

This chain joins TRBV29-1 and TRBJ2-7; the D gene is possibly TRBD2 (6 bases). V was shortened by 5 bases and J by 7 bases, with 15 bases between the two germline ends. The CDR3 length is 12 residues. The germline V gene encodes CDR1 SQVTM and CDR2 ANQGSEA. The CDR3 region is CSVRTGGNEQYF. The CDR3 DNA follows: TGCAGCGTTCGGACCGGGGGAAATGAGCAGTACTTC.

This clonotype has only one observation. The chain links TRBV20-1 to TRBJ1-6, with D perhaps TRBD1 (6 bases). Germline lookup yields CDR1 DFQATT and CDR2 SNEGSKA (reference sequence). V dropped 5 bases and J dropped 0 bases, with 17 bases sitting between them. The CDR3 has 17 residues. CDR3: CSALGTQESSYNSPLHF. CDR3 nucleotides: TGCAGTGCTCTGGGGACACAGGAAAGCTCCTATAATTCACCCCTCCACTTT.

The V and J genes are TRBV25-1 and TRBJ2-5, with unresolved D. Germline assignment: CDR1 MGHDK and CDR2 SYGVNS. This CDR3 contains 11 residues. Trimming stripped 5 bases from V and 4 bases from J, with 5 bases between. The CDR3 here is CASSKRETQYF. Here the CDR3 DNA reads TGTGCCAGCAGTAAAAGAGAGACCCAGTACTTC.

This clonotype has ten or more counts. V is TRBV19 and J is TRBJ1-6; D may be TRBD1 (6 bases). Germline CDR1 LNHDA, CDR2 SQIVND (reference sequence). This CDR3 contains 15 residues. Trimming took 3 bases from V and 7 from J, leaving 13 bases between them. The CDR3 sequence: CASSMGLQGNSPLHF. CDR3 nucleotide sequence: TGTGCCAGTAGTATGGGTCTCCAGGGGAATTCACCCCTCCACTTT.

This clonotype was recorded at least ten times. The chain recombines TRBV20-1 with TRBJ2-3; tentatively, D is TRBD1 (6 bases). V shed 4 bases and J shed 1 base, with 15 bases lying between them. From germline, CDR1 is DFQATT and CDR2 SNEGSKA (reference sequence). This CDR3 is 15 amino acids long. The CDR3 loop is CSATPLQGRTDTQYF. The CDR3 bases are TGCAGTGCTACGCCTTTACAGGGACGCACAGATACGCAGTATTTT.

This clonotype has a count of ten or more. The CDR3 coding sequence is TGCGCCAGCAGCTTTTTCCCGAGGCCCGGACTCCAAGAGACCCAGTACTTC. This encodes CASSFFPRPGLQETQYF. The gene calls are TRBV5-1 and TRBJ2-5; D is possibly TRBD2 (5 bases). V gave up 2 bases and J gave up 1 base, with 18 bases separating them. Germline V gene data show CDR1 as SGHRS and CDR2 as YFSETQ. The length of the CDR3 is 17 residues.

The genes are TRBV29-1 and TRBJ2-7; D is uncertain. Germline loops: CDR1 SQVTM, CDR2 ANQGSEA. V was cut by 3 bases and J by 2 bases, with 20 bases left in between. CDR3 length: 16 amino acids. CDR3 nucleotide sequence: TGCAGCGTTGATACAATAGGCTATGGCTACACCTACGAGCAGTACTTC. Translating it yields CSVDTIGYGYTYEQYF.

This clonotype was observed at least ten times. The genes are TRBV6-1 and TRBJ2-7; unclear D gene. V was pared by 6 bases and J by 0 bases, with 15 bases between. The CDR3 consists of 15 residues. Germline lookup yields CDR1 MNHNS and CDR2 SASEGT. The DNA of the CDR3 is TGTGCCAGCAGCTCCTGGACGGGCAGCTCCTACGAGCAGTACTTC. Protein product: CASSSWTGSSYEQYF.

The chain has TRBV15 and TRBJ1-5; 12 nucleotides line up with TRBD1. The length of the CDR3 is 15 residues. The germline CDR1 and CDR2 sequences are LNHNV and YYDKDF (reference sequence). J lost 4 bases, V lost 6 bases, and 4 bases had no gene match. CDR3 sequence reads: CATSPGQGANQPQHF. The CDR3 bases are TGTGCCACCAGTCCGGGACAGGGGGCGAATCAGCCCCAGCATTTT. The variable domain in full, completed from reference TRBV15 and TRBJ1-5, reads DAMVIQNPRYQVTQFGKPVTLSCSQTLNHNVMYWYQQKSSQAPKLLFHYYDKDFNNEADTPDNFQSRRPNTSFCFLDIRSPGLGDTAMYLCATSPGQGANQPQHFGDGTRLSIL.

This clonotype was detected ten times or more. V is TRBV7-9 and J is TRBJ2-7, with D perhaps being TRBD1 or TRBD2 (5 bases each). Trimming took off 7 bases at V and 1 base at J, with 11 bases between the two ends. Germline loops: CDR1 SEHNR, CDR2 FQNEAQ (reference sequence). This CDR3 has 13 amino acids. Here the CDR3 DNA reads TGTGCCAGCATGGGACCGGAGTCCTACGAGCAGTACTTC. Translation: CASMGPESYEQYF.

This clonotype appeared a single time. Relative to the germline gene, one junction end is altered; a read error may explain this. This sequence joins TRBV9 and TRBJ2-7; D is possibly TRBD2 (6 bases). From germline, CDR1 is SGDLS and CDR2 YYNGEE. This CDR3 region has 16 residues. CDR3 region: CASSPLSGRGAYEQCF. For the CDR3, the DNA is TGTGCCAGCAGCCCCCTCAGCGGGCGTGGCGCCTACGAGCAGTGCTTC.